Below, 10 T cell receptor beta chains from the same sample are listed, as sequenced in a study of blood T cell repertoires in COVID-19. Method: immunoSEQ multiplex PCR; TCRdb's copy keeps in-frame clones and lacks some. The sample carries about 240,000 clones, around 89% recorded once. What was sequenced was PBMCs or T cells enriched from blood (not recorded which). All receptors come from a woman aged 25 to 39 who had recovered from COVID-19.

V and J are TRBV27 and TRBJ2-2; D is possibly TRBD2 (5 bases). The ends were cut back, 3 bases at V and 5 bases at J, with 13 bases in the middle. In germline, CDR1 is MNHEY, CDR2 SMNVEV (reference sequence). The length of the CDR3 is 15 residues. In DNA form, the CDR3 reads TGTGCCAGCAGTTTGAGTGTCGGGGTGACCGGGGAGCTGTTTTTT. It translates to CASSLSVGVTGELFF.

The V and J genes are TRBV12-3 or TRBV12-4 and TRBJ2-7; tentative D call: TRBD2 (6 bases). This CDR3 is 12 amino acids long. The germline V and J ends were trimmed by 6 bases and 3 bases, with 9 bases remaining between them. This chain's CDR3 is CASSMGGYEQYF. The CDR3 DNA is TGTGCCAGCAGCATGGGGGGCTACGAGCAGTACTTC.

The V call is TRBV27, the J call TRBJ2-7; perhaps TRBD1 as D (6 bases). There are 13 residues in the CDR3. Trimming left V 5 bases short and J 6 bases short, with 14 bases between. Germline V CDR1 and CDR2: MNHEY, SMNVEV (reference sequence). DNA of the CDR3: TGTGCCAGCAGTCAGGGGTATCCCTTCGAGCAGTACTTC. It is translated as CASSQGYPFEQYF.

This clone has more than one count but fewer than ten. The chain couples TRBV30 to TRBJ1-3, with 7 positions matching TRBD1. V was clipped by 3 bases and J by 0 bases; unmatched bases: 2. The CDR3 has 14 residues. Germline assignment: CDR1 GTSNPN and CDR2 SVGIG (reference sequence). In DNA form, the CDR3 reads TGTGCCTGGAGAGGGGGCTTCTCTGGAAACACCATATATTTT. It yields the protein CAWRGGFSGNTIYF.

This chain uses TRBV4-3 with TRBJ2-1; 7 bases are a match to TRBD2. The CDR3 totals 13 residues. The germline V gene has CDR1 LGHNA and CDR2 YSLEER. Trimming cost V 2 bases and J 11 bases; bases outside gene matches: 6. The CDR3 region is CASSQTSVGQQFF. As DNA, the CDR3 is TGCGCCAGCAGCCAAACTAGCGTCGGGCAGCAGTTCTTC.

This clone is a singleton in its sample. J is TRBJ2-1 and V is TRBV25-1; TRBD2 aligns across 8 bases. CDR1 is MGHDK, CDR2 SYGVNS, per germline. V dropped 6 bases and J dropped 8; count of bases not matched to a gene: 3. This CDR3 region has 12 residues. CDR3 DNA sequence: TGTGCCAGCAGGGGACTAGGAGATGAGCAGTTCTTC. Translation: CASRGLGDEQFF. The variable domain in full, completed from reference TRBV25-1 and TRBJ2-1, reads EADIYQTPRYLVIGTGKKITLECSQTMGHDKMYWYQQDPGMELHLIHYSYGVNSTEKGDLSSESTVSRIRTEHFPLTLESARPSHTSQYLCASRGLGDEQFFGPGTRLTVL.

CDR3 nucleotide sequence: TGTGCCAGCAGCCGTCCCTTGGATACGCAGTATTTT. It encodes CASSRPLDTQYF. This chain links TRBV27 with TRBJ2-3, with D uncertain. CDR3 size: 12 residues. The ends were cut back, 6 bases at V and 6 bases at J, with 10 bases in the middle. The germline V gene has CDR1 MNHEY and CDR2 SMNVEV (reference sequence).

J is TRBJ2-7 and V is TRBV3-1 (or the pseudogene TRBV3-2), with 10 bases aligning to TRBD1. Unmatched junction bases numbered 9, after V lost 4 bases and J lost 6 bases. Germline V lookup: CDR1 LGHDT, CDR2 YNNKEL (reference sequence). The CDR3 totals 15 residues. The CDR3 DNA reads TGTGCCAGCAGCCTACGGGACAGGGGTATTGGCGAGCAGTACTTC. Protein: CASSLRDRGIGEQYF.

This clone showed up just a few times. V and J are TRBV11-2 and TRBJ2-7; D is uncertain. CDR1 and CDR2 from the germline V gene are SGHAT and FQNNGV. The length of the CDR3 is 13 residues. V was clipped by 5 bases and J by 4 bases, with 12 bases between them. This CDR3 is CASSPAALYEQYF. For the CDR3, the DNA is TGTGCCAGCAGCCCGGCGGCTTTATACGAGCAGTACTTC.

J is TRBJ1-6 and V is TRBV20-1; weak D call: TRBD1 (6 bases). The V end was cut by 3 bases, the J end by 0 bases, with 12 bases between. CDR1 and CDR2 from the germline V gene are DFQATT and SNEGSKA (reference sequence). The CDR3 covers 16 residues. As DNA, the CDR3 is TGCAGTGCTAGTAGGACAGCGAGCTCCTATAATTCACCCCTCCACTTT. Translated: CSASRTASSYNSPLHF.